The present entry profiles one T cell receptor beta chain with its context. Its antigen remains undetermined. There are no base qualities to consult, and no much larger clone falls within one base. These data belong to a study of T cell responses to AZD1222 COVID-19 vaccine (dated by TCRdb to the early 2020s). Background on the whole study: TCR sequencing covered fewer than 250 trial participants: 200 to 220 given two doses of AZD1222 and 26 given two doses of MenACWY control vaccine. Trial participants were enrolled by age into subgroups of 18-55, 56-69 and 70-plus years, and around 150, 29 and 61 TCR-sequenced participants, respectively, were included in these subgroups. Results the study describes overall, beyond this receptor: Because no day 14 peak-response samples were available, repertoires were characterized only after the peak T cell response. Participants were mostly white British and included more females than males, and it was suggested by the authors that clonal diversity may have been underestimated. The 56-69-year group was small, and its depth increase did not reach significance, likely because of low power. Nearly half of unique spike-specific TCRs reportedly recognized epitopes outside regions mutated in the B.1.351 and B.1.1.7 variants. A significant rise in spike-specific TCR breadth and depth was observed after two AZD1222 doses relative to day 0 and relative to MenACWY recipients. Conclusions about previously exposed vaccinees were limited because only six or seven AZD1222 recipients were SARS-CoV-2 seropositive at baseline. CD4 TCRs associated with the vaccine covered the entire spike protein, and the dominant responses were in regions 160-218 and 743-854.

The CDR3 regions of human TCRbeta chains were analyzed by immunosequencing. Under the source paper's analysis protocol: Repertoire TCRs were matched against a reference library of SARS-CoV-2-specific TCRs generated with the MIRA antigen-specificity platform. Breadth was defined as the fraction of unique TCRs that were SARS-CoV-2-associated, and depth was defined as the fraction of total T cells that were SARS-CoV-2-associated. Using the MIRA data, each spike-specific TCR was mapped to the spike region that the TCR reacts to and placed in a CD4 or CD8 class. Log10-transformed breadth and depth values were compared by one-way ANOVA with Sidak's multiple comparisons tests. In TCRdb, the immuneACCESS table is reduced to in-frame sequences with V and J assigned. These tables do not hold every clone; where another copy was compared, an unresolved V gene accounts for under half, and the others remain unexplained. That table supplies the V and J calls and clone size; D and trimming were determined from the DNA. This sample lists over 150,000 clones; under 95% were detected once. The biggest ten clones account for about 4.6% of the sample.

The CDR3 contains 16 residues, cysteine and phenylalanine counted. Solely the CDR3 DNA is kept, with 48 bases framed from the first base. V is cut by 4 bases and J by 3 bases, and the space between the germline ends is 17 bases. According to the germline V gene, CDR1 reads SGDLS and CDR2 reads YYNGEE. According to the study, the label for this sample's time point signals: baseline before first vaccination. The sample's treatment or condition label is to be understood as: meningococcal conjugate vaccine given as trial control. Samples from vaccinated people were obtained from the UK trials COV001 and COV002, which included a single-blind randomized controlled phase 2/3 trial of AZD1222 (ChAdOx1 nCoV-19) in healthy adults. For TCRbeta chain sequencing, PBMC samples were collected from trial participants at day 0 and at day 28 after the second dose.

The rearranged segments are TRBV9 and TRBJ2-1; the D gene identity is not certain. This material consisted of peripheral blood, taken on day 0 of MenACWY control vaccination. This TCR came from an adult in good health. The sequenced DNA: TGTGCCAGCAGCACAACCGATGGTAGAGGCTACAATGAGCAGTTCTTC. It is translated as CASSTTDGRGYNEQFF.